This is a list of T cell receptor beta chains from one sample in a study of OX40 agonist ivuxolimab in advanced cancers. The protocol was immunoSEQ multiplex PCR, while the TCRdb copy is restricted to in-frame clones and leaves out a portion. The table shows roughly 93,000 clones, with roughly nine tenths occurring only once. The sequenced sample was CD4+ or CD8+ T cells sorted from blood, obtained in a trial of the OX40 agonist ivuxolimab. The receptor set was obtained from an adult with an advanced solid tumor such as melanoma, head and neck, liver or kidney cancer. CDR3s include the opening cysteine and the closing phenylalanine or tryptophan. A D gene is named only where the DNA matches it firmly. The size field is filled for only some rows; it gives once, few, many or a size class.

CDR3nt: TGTGCCAGCAGCCAAGGACTGGGACAAATCCGGTACGAGCAGTACTTC
CDR3aa: CASSQGLGQIRYEQYF
abundance: NA
v_gene: TRBV14
d_gene: NA
j_gene: TRBJ2-7

CDR3nt: TGTGCCAGCAGGACTAGCGGGCCAGGAGAGTTCTTC
CDR3aa: CASRTSGPGEFF
abundance: NA
v_gene: TRBV28
d_gene: TRBD2
j_gene: TRBJ2-1

CDR3nt: TGTGCCAGCAGCTTAGCGGGCCAGTCTTATGGCTACACCTTC
CDR3aa: CASSLAGQSYGYTF
abundance: NA
v_gene: TRBV7-9
d_gene: NA
j_gene: TRBJ1-2

CDR3nt: TGTGCCAGCAGCTTAGTGGCTAGTTTGGATGAGACCCAGTACTTC
CDR3aa: CASSLVASLDETQYF
abundance: once
v_gene: TRBV7-3
d_gene: NA
j_gene: TRBJ2-5

CDR3nt: TGTGCCAGCAGCTCTAGTTATGGTGGGCAGTACTTC
CDR3aa: CASSSSYGGQYF
abundance: NA
v_gene: TRBV7-9
d_gene: NA
j_gene: TRBJ2-7

CDR3nt: TGTGCCAGCACCTCCCAAGCGGGAGTGGATACCGGGGAGCTGTTTTTT
CDR3aa: CASTSQAGVDTGELFF
abundance: NA
v_gene: TRBV7-8
d_gene: TRBD2
j_gene: TRBJ2-2

CDR3nt: TGTGCCAGTAGGCGAGGGGGGAGTGGAGAGCAGTACTTC
CDR3aa: CASRRGGSGEQYF
abundance: NA
v_gene: TRBV19
d_gene: NA
j_gene: TRBJ2-7

CDR3nt: TGTGCCAGCAGCCTCGCCCCTTTGGGCAATGAGCAGTTCTTC
CDR3aa: CASSLAPLGNEQFF
abundance: NA
v_gene: TRBV7-6
d_gene: NA
j_gene: TRBJ2-1

CDR3nt: TGTGCCAGCAGCTCCAACACAGGGGGCGGGGAGCAGTACTTC
CDR3aa: CASSSNTGGGEQYF
abundance: NA
v_gene: TRBV11-1
d_gene: TRBD1
j_gene: TRBJ2-7

CDR3nt: TGCGCCAGCAGTTTCGACCGACAGGGGGCAGGTGAGCAGTTCTTC
CDR3aa: CASSFDRQGAGEQFF
abundance: NA
v_gene: TRBV5-1
d_gene: TRBD1
j_gene: TRBJ2-1

CDR3nt: TGTGCCAGCTCCCTTGGACCACCGAGTGTGAACACTGAAGCTTTCTTT
CDR3aa: CASSLGPPSVNTEAFF
abundance: NA
v_gene: TRBV18
d_gene: NA
j_gene: TRBJ1-1

CDR3nt: TGTGCCTGGAGTGGGAGAGGGAGTAACAATGAGCAGTTCTTC
CDR3aa: CAWSGRGSNNEQFF
abundance: NA
v_gene: TRBV30
d_gene: NA
j_gene: TRBJ2-1

CDR3nt: TGCAGTGCTGACGGAAGGATCGAGCAGTACTTC
CDR3aa: CSADGRIEQYF
abundance: NA
v_gene: TRBV20-1
d_gene: NA
j_gene: TRBJ2-7

CDR3nt: TGTGCCAGCAGCTTGAGGGACCAAAACAATGAGCAGTTCTTC
CDR3aa: CASSLRDQNNEQFF
abundance: NA
v_gene: TRBV7-9
d_gene: NA
j_gene: TRBJ2-1

CDR3nt: TGTGCCAGCGCAGAGACGAACACCGGGGAGCTGTTTTTT
CDR3aa: CASAETNTGELFF
abundance: NA
v_gene: TRBV28
d_gene: NA
j_gene: TRBJ2-2

CDR3nt: TGTGCCAGCAGCCGGGACTCCAGCTCCTACAATGAGCAGTTCTTC
CDR3aa: CASSRDSSSYNEQFF
abundance: NA
v_gene: TRBV7-2
d_gene: NA
j_gene: TRBJ2-1

CDR3nt: TGCGCCAGCAGCGGGGGTTTCTTCTCTGGAAACACCATATATTTT
CDR3aa: CASSGGFFSGNTIYF
abundance: NA
v_gene: TRBV4-1
d_gene: NA
j_gene: TRBJ1-3

CDR3nt: TGTGCCAGCAGAATCCTCATACTAGCGGGAGGGTCCTGGGTCGTGGTCGGGCAGTTCTTC
CDR3aa: CASRILILAGGSWVVVGQFF
abundance: once
v_gene: TRBV21-1
d_gene: NA
j_gene: TRBJ2-1

CDR3nt: TGCAGTGCTAGAGTGGATGAGCAGTTCTTC
CDR3aa: CSARVDEQFF
abundance: NA
v_gene: TRBV20-1
d_gene: NA
j_gene: TRBJ2-1

CDR3nt: TGTGCCAGCAGTAGCACAGGAATCAATTCACCCCTCCACTTT
CDR3aa: CASSSTGINSPLHF
abundance: NA
v_gene: TRBV6-5
d_gene: NA
j_gene: TRBJ1-6

CDR3nt: TGTGCCAGCACCTTCGCAGGGAGGAACACTGAAGCTTTCTTT
CDR3aa: CASTFAGRNTEAFF
abundance: NA
v_gene: TRBV11-2
d_gene: NA
j_gene: TRBJ1-1

CDR3nt: TGTGCCAGCAGTTTTTCGGCGGGAGGCACCGGGGAGCTGTTTTTT
CDR3aa: CASSFSAGGTGELFF
abundance: NA
v_gene: TRBV28
d_gene: TRBD2
j_gene: TRBJ2-2

CDR3nt: TGTGCCAGTGGACTAGCGGGTGGGAATGAGCAGTTCTTC
CDR3aa: CASGLAGGNEQFF
abundance: NA
v_gene: TRBV6-5
d_gene: TRBD2
j_gene: TRBJ2-1

CDR3nt: TGTGCCAGCTCACCACCGACCGGACAGGGGGCCCAGAGCTCCTACAATGAGCAGTTCTTC
CDR3aa: CASSPPTGQGAQSSYNEQFF
abundance: NA
v_gene: TRBV18
d_gene: TRBD1
j_gene: TRBJ2-1

CDR3nt: TGTGCCAGCAGTTCCAATCGCTACGAGCAGTACTTC
CDR3aa: CASSSNRYEQYF
abundance: NA
v_gene: TRBV6-5
d_gene: NA
j_gene: TRBJ2-7

CDR3nt: TGCGCCAGCAGCGGATCAGGGGAGTCCTACAATGAGCAGTTCTTC
CDR3aa: CASSGSGESYNEQFF
abundance: once
v_gene: TRBV5-1
d_gene: NA
j_gene: TRBJ2-1

CDR3nt: TGTGCCAGCAGTTCCCCCGGGACTAGCGGCTACAATGAGCAGTTCTTC
CDR3aa: CASSSPGTSGYNEQFF
abundance: NA
v_gene: TRBV28
d_gene: TRBD2
j_gene: TRBJ2-1

CDR3nt: TGCGCCAGCAGCTTGTCTGGGTGGGGCTACACCTTC
CDR3aa: CASSLSGWGYTF
abundance: NA
v_gene: TRBV5-1
d_gene: NA
j_gene: TRBJ1-2

CDR3nt: TGTGCCAGCAGCTTAGATGGGTCGGAGACCCAGTACTTC
CDR3aa: CASSLDGSETQYF
abundance: NA
v_gene: TRBV11-1
d_gene: NA
j_gene: TRBJ2-5

CDR3nt: TGTGCCAGCAGCGACCTGGTGAGGGTGACTGAAGCTTTCTTT
CDR3aa: CASSDLVRVTEAFF
abundance: NA
v_gene: TRBV7-2
d_gene: NA
j_gene: TRBJ1-1

CDR3nt: TGTGCCAGCAGTAAGGGACTAGCGGGAACCCACGAGCAGTACTTC
CDR3aa: CASSKGLAGTHEQYF
abundance: NA
v_gene: TRBV2
d_gene: TRBD2
j_gene: TRBJ2-7

CDR3nt: TGCGCCAGCAGACCTCGACAGGACCTGAACACTGAAGCTTTCTTT
CDR3aa: CASRPRQDLNTEAFF
abundance: NA
v_gene: TRBV5-1
d_gene: NA
j_gene: TRBJ1-1